These 16 T cell receptor beta chains were all obtained from the same sample, sequenced in a study of beta chain features in type 1 diabetes. cDNA synthesis used the whole RNA isolate, giving expressed TCRB sequences. The assay was immunoSEQ multiplex PCR, and TCRdb's table has in-frame clones only and misses some. The sample shows 250,000 to 400,000 clones, less than 15% of them seen only once. Sequenced input: central memory CD4+ T cells from blood. All receptors derive from a man aged 25 to 40 in good health.

This clone came up a few times. This chain joins TRBV5-6 and TRBJ2-7; TRBD2 is a possible D gene (5 bases). The CDR3 is 15 amino acids. CDR1 and CDR2 from the germline V gene are SGHDT and YYEEEE. V shed 4 bases and J shed 3 bases, with 17 bases lying between them. The CDR3 nucleotides read TGTGCCAGCAGCCGCACGGGGAATCTCTACTACGAGCAGTACTTC. It specifies CASSRTGNLYYEQYF.

The chain is built from TRBV7-3 and TRBJ2-2; D assignment may be TRBD1 or TRBD2 (5 bases each). The CDR3 totals 19 residues. Germline assignment: CDR1 SGHTA and CDR2 FQGTGA. V dropped 4 bases and J dropped 7 bases, with 28 bases sitting between them. CDR3 sequence: CASSSKGRSGVVHNGELFF. The CDR3 DNA is TGTGCCAGCAGCTCGAAGGGACGGAGTGGCGTGGTTCATAACGGGGAGCTGTTTTTT.

This clone has more than one count but fewer than ten. The chain is built from TRBV4-2 and TRBJ2-7; D tentatively fits TRBD1 or TRBD2 (5 bases each). V lost 1 base to trimming and J lost 2 bases, with 15 bases between them. This CDR3 comprises 16 residues. CDR1 is LGHNA and CDR2 is YNFKEQ in the germline V gene. The CDR3 nucleotides are TGTGCCAGCAGCCAAGTTTCCGGGACGGTAACCTACGAGCAGTACTTC. It translates to CASSQVSGTVTYEQYF.

V gene TRBV9 combines with J gene TRBJ2-1, with a tentative D call TRBD2 (6 bases). This CDR3 contains 15 residues. Germline CDR1 and CDR2: SGDLS and YYNGEE. Trimming stripped 0 bases from V and 7 bases from J, with 14 bases between. The CDR3 bases are TGTGCCAGCAGCGTAGTGGGACTGGACCAAAATGAGCAGTTCTTC. It specifies CASSVVGLDQNEQFF.

This clone was observed a handful of times. This chain uses TRBV6-5 with TRBJ1-2; unclear D gene. V shed 6 bases and J shed 6 bases, with 20 bases lying between them. Per germline, CDR1 MNHEY and CDR2 SVGAGI. This CDR3 is built from 15 residues. This CDR3 reads CASSLGNGGTDGYTF. CDR3 sequence (DNA): TGTGCCAGCAGCTTAGGTAATGGTGGTACGGATGGCTACACCTTC.

CDR3 nucleotide sequence: TGTGCCAGCAGTTACCCACCCGACGGGCTCTATGGCTACACCTTC. Amino acids: CASSYPPDGLYGYTF. This chain links TRBV27 with TRBJ1-2; D call uncertain. CDR3 length: 15 amino acids. Trimming took 4 bases from V and 4 from J, leaving 16 bases between them. Germline CDR1 reads MNHEY; CDR2 reads SMNVEV (reference sequence).

This clone was counted between two and nine times. V is TRBV10-2 and J is TRBJ2-1, with 10 bases that match TRBD2. J lost 10 bases, V lost 6 bases, and 9 bases had no gene match. Germline CDR1 is WSHSY and CDR2 is SAAADI. The CDR3 has 14 residues. CDR3 loop: CASRTGTSATEQFF. The CDR3, as DNA: TGCGCCAGCAGAACCGGGACTAGCGCGACGGAGCAGTTCTTC.

In this sample, this clone turned up a few times. The chain carries TRBV25-1 and TRBJ1-5, with D maybe TRBD1 (6 bases). Germline values: CDR1 MGHDK, CDR2 SYGVNS. V was pared by 2 bases and J by 5 bases, with 10 bases between. CDR3 length equals 14 residues. CDR3 protein: CASSEQGKDQPQHF. The DNA of the CDR3 is TGTGCCAGCAGTGAACAGGGGAAGGATCAGCCCCAGCATTTT.

This clone has more than one count but fewer than ten. The chain is built from TRBV6-5 and TRBJ2-5; no clear D gene. Trimming shortened V by 5 bases and J by 7 bases, and 11 bases separated the two germline ends. Germline V gene sequence: CDR1 MNHEY, CDR2 SVGAGI. CDR3 length equals 12 residues. This chain's CDR3 is CASSEWDLTQYF. The CDR3 bases are TGTGCCAGCAGTGAGTGGGATTTGACCCAGTACTTC.

The chain links TRBV30 to TRBJ2-2; D unclear. V lost 2 bases, J lost 6 bases, and 7 bases lay in between. Germline CDR1 and CDR2: GTSNPN and SVGIG (reference sequence). This CDR3 comprises 12 residues. The CDR3 nucleotides are TGTGCCTGGAGTAAATTGTCCGGGGAGCTGTTTTTT. Its protein is CAWSKLSGELFF. The variable domain in full, completed from reference TRBV30 and TRBJ2-2, reads SQTIHQWPATLVQPVGSPLSLECTVEGTSNPNLYWYRQAAGRGLQLLFYSVGIGQISSEVPQNLSASRPQDRQFILSSKKLLLSDSGFYLCAWSKLSGELFFGEGSRLTVL.

This clone was seen repeatedly, ten times or more. This chain joins TRBV27 and TRBJ2-7; D ambiguous. Looked up from germline, CDR1 is MNHEY and CDR2 is SMNVEV (reference sequence). The CDR3 extends over 11 amino acids. V dropped 5 bases and J dropped 5 bases, with 7 bases sitting between them. The CDR3 sequence is CASSLRDEQYF. CDR3 sequence (DNA): TGTGCCAGCAGTCTCCGGGACGAGCAGTACTTC.

The CDR3 nucleotides read TGTGCCAGCAGCGTAGTGGGGGCTCAAGAGACCCAGTACTTC. It is translated as CASSVVGAQETQYF. The chain is built from TRBV9 and TRBJ2-5; possibly TRBD1 for D (6 bases). Germline V lookup: CDR1 SGDLS, CDR2 YYNGEE. The CDR3 sequence is 14 residues long. The ends were cut back, 0 bases at V and 2 bases at J, with 8 bases in the middle.

This clone appeared a few times. Its ends do not fully match the called genes, so a read error is possible. The V gene is TRBV4-1, the J gene TRBJ2-2; D gene uncertain. This CDR3 comprises 15 residues. Germline CDR1 MGHRA, CDR2 YSYEKL. This chain's CDR3 is CASSPAAGASGELFF. The CDR3, as DNA: TGTGCCAGCAGTCCAGCCGCCGGCGCATCCGGGGAGCTGTTTTTT.

This clone was counted a few times. J is TRBJ2-1 and V is TRBV4-3; the match to TRBD2 covers 13 bases. The germline CDR1 and CDR2 sequences are LGHNA and YSLEER. This CDR3 spans 19 amino acids. With V trimmed by 0 bases and J by 6 bases, 11 bases remained unmatched. The CDR3 reads CASSQERPKLAGGLNEQFF. DNA of the CDR3: TGCGCCAGCAGCCAAGAAAGGCCGAAACTAGCGGGGGGGCTCAATGAGCAGTTCTTC.

The V and J genes are TRBV7-2 and TRBJ2-7; 11 bases line up with TRBD2. Germline V gene sequence: CDR1 SGHTA, CDR2 FQGNSA. The junction had 3 bases not matched to a gene; V was cut back by 5 bases and J by 3 bases. The CDR3 runs to 14 residues. The CDR3 is CASSPGTSGYEQYF. The CDR3 DNA follows: TGTGCCAGCAGCCCTGGGACTAGCGGCTACGAGCAGTACTTC.

V is TRBV5-6 and J is TRBJ2-3; weak D call: TRBD1 (5 bases). This CDR3 has 15 residues. The V gene's germline CDR1 is SGHDT and CDR2 YYEEEE. Between the trimmed V and J ends, which lost 0 bases and 0 bases, there was a span of 8 bases. This CDR3 is CASSLVTASTDTQYF. The CDR3 bases are TGTGCCAGCAGCTTGGTGACAGCAAGCACAGATACGCAGTATTTT.